Listed below are T cell receptor beta chains from one sample, sequenced in a study of Tregs in tolerant kidney transplant recipients. The data were produced by immunoSEQ multiplex PCR, yet TCRdb's version contains in-frame clones alone and is incomplete. Counted here are approximately 75,000 clones, about 91% occurring once; the ten biggest clones make up about 0.36%. Here the sequenced sample was Tregs from blood, taken before the transplant. Receptors originate from a human donor who received a combined kidney and bone marrow transplant. CDR3s include the opening cysteine and the closing phenylalanine or tryptophan. A D gene is named only where the DNA matches it firmly. Expanded clones are given a class, and other clones once, few, many or no size at all.

>TRBJ1-4|TRBV5-1|.|.
CASSLGTPEGEKLFF
TGCGCCAGCAGCTTGGGGACTCCAGAAGGGGAAAAACTGTTTTTT
>TRBJ2-1|TRBV5-4|few|TRBD1
CASSSAQGFYNEQFF
TGTGCCAGCAGCTCGGCACAGGGGTTCTACAATGAGCAGTTCTTC
>TRBJ1-5|TRBV7-2|.|.
CASSLGGPGNQPQHF
TGTGCCAGCAGCTTGGGGGGGCCTGGCAATCAGCCCCAGCATTTT
>TRBJ2-5|TRBV5-1|.|.
CASSLATVGPETQYF
TGCGCCAGCAGCTTGGCGACTGTCGGTCCGGAGACCCAGTACTTC
>TRBJ1-1|TRBV27|.|.
CASSLFPYTEAFF
TGTGCCAGCAGTTTATTTCCTTACACTGAAGCTTTCTTT
>TRBJ1-2|TRBV28|.|.
CASNGNYGYTF
TGTGCCAGCAATGGGAACTATGGCTACACCTTC
>TRBJ1-2|TRBV15|.|TRBD1
CATSRDLLGTDNYGYTF
TGTGCCACCAGCAGAGATCTCTTAGGGACAGATAACTATGGCTACACCTTC
>TRBJ1-1|TRBV14|once|.
CASSPGAATAFF
TGTGCCAGCAGCCCAGGGGCGGCGACCGCTTTCTTT
>TRBJ1-6|TRBV15|.|.
CATSRAGRDPYNSPLHF
TGTGCCACCAGCAGAGCGGGGAGAGACCCTTATAATTCACCCCTCCACTTT
>TRBJ2-7|TRBV28|.|TRBD2
CASSFVTGTSVYEQYF
TGTGCCAGCAGTTTCGTAACCGGGACTAGTGTCTACGAGCAGTACTTC
>TRBJ2-1|TRBV19|.|TRBD2
CASSIWLAGSYNEQFF
TGTGCCAGTAGTATATGGCTAGCGGGTTCCTACAATGAGCAGTTCTTC
>TRBJ2-1|TRBV4-1|once|.
CASSQVDLTSYNEQFF
TGCGCCAGCAGCCAAGTGGACCTTACCTCCTACAATGAGCAGTTCTTC
>TRBJ2-7|TRBV15|.|.
CATSRGLGPYEQYF
TGTGCCACCAGCAGAGGTTTGGGTCCCTACGAGCAGTACTTC
>TRBJ2-1|TRBV28|.|TRBD1
CASSPSGTGAREQFF
TGTGCCAGCAGTCCCTCCGGGACAGGGGCCCGTGAGCAGTTCTTC
>TRBJ1-1|TRBV19|.|.
CASSDRPNTEAFF
TGTGCCAGTAGTGATCGGCCCAACACTGAAGCTTTCTTT
>TRBJ2-5|TRBV15|.|.
CATSRDPGGQETQYF
TGTGCCACCAGCAGAGATCCGGGCGGGCAAGAGACCCAGTACTTC
>TRBJ2-1|TRBV6-6|.|.
CASSNPTPGNEQFF
TGTGCCAGCAGTAACCCCACCCCGGGAAATGAGCAGTTCTTC
>TRBJ2-7|TRBV6-5|.|.
CASGRGSYEQYF
TGTGCCAGCGGGCGGGGAAGTTACGAGCAGTACTTC
>TRBJ2-4|TRBV5-6|.|.
CASSLGLGVAKNIQYF
TGTGCCAGCAGCTTGGGACTAGGGGTAGCCAAAAACATTCAGTACTTC
>TRBJ2-5|TRBV5-1|.|.
CASSLAGETQYF
TGCGCCAGCAGCTTGGCCGGCGAGACCCAGTACTTC
>TRBJ2-1|TRBV27|.|TRBD2
CASSLGLAGDEQFF
TGTGCCAGCAGTTTAGGACTAGCGGGTGATGAGCAGTTCTTC
>TRBJ2-2|TRBV15|.|TRBD2
CATSRDLASGYTGELFF
TGTGCCACCAGCAGAGATTTGGCTAGCGGCTACACCGGGGAGCTGTTTTTT
>TRBJ2-7|TRBV10-1|.|TRBD2
CASIITGLAGLLSSYEQYF
TGCGCCAGCATTATTACGGGACTAGCGGGTCTACTGAGCTCCTACGAGCAGTACTTC
>TRBJ1-4|TRBV5-1|.|TRBD1
CASSLVGTGNEKLFF
TGCGCCAGCAGCTTAGTCGGGACAGGGAATGAAAAACTGTTTTTT
>TRBJ1-4|TRBV6-5|.|.
CATQDTGEKLFF
TGTGCCACCCAAGACACTGGCGAAAAACTGTTTTTT
>TRBJ1-6|TRBV27|.|.
CASSMGARPNSPLHF
TGTGCCAGCAGCATGGGGGCTCGGCCTAATTCACCCCTCCACTTT
>TRBJ2-2|TRBV11-2|once|.
CASSPSVNTGELFF
TGTGCCAGCAGCCCCTCCGTGAATACCGGGGAGCTGTTTTTT
>TRBJ2-1|TRBV28|.|.
CASSLRGTSEQFF
TGTGCCAGCAGTTTAAGGGGAACGAGTGAGCAGTTCTTC
>TRBJ2-2|TRBV4-3|once|.
CASSQDLVGALGTGELFF
TGCGCCAGCAGCCAAGATCTGGTGGGTGCCCTGGGCACCGGGGAGCTGTTTTTT
>TRBJ2-7|TRBV7-9|.|.
CASSPRGLSSYEQYF
TGTGCCAGCAGCCCACGGGGCCTAAGCTCCTACGAGCAGTACTTC
>TRBJ1-2|TRBV29-1|.|.
CSVQVGGDYGYTF
TGCAGCGTCCAGGTAGGGGGTGACTATGGCTACACCTTC
>TRBJ2-3|TRBV6-4|.|TRBD2
CASSDSRLALAGADTQYF
TGTGCCAGCAGTGACTCGCGGTTAGCTCTAGCGGGAGCAGATACGCAGTATTTT
>TRBJ1-1|TRBV28|.|TRBD1
CASSLGQGQLGAFF
TGTGCCAGCAGTCTCGGACAGGGCCAACTTGGAGCTTTCTTT
>TRBJ2-1|TRBV5-1|.|.
CASSFVSAVVNEQFF
TGCGCCAGCAGCTTCGTTAGCGCGGTGGTCAATGAGCAGTTCTTC
>TRBJ2-5|TRBV11-1|.|.
CASSLAGPGRRETQYF
TGTGCCAGCAGCTTAGCTGGCCCTGGACGACGGGAGACCCAGTACTTC
>TRBJ1-2|TRBV28|.|.
CASSSGQTGYTF
TGTGCCAGCAGTTCCGGACAGACTGGCTACACCTTC
>TRBJ1-2|TRBV6-6|.|TRBD1
CASSYSGQGYYGYTF
TGTGCCAGCAGTTACTCGGGACAGGGGTACTATGGCTACACCTTC
>TRBJ2-1|TRBV5-6|.|TRBD1
CASSPRGPSSYNEQFF
TGTGCCAGCAGCCCAAGGGGGCCGAGCTCCTACAATGAGCAGTTCTTC
>TRBJ2-7|TRBV6-1|once|.
CASCVGYSSYEQYF
TGTGCCAGCTGCGTGGGTTACAGCTCCTACGAGCAGTACTTC
>TRBJ1-4|TRBV11-2|.|TRBD1
CASSSGQGGREKLFF
TGTGCCAGCAGCTCGGGACAGGGGGGACGTGAAAAACTGTTTTTT
>TRBJ2-5|TRBV18|once|.
CASSLSEETQYF
TGTGCCAGCTCACTGTCGGAAGAGACCCAGTACTTC